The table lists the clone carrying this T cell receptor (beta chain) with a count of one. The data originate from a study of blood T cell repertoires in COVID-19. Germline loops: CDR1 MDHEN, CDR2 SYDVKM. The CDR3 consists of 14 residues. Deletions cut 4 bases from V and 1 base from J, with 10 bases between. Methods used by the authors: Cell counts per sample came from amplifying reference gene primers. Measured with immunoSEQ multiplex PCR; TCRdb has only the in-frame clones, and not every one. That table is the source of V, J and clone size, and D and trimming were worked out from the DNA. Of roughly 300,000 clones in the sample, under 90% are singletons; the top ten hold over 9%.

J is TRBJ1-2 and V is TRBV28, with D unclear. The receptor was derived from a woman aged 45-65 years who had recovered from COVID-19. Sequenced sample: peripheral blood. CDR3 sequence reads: CASSSLQDNYGYTF. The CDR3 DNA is TGTGCCAGCAGTTCTCTCCAGGATAACTATGGCTACACCTTC.